The 16 T cell receptor beta chains presented below share a single source sample, sequenced in a study of identifying expanded T cells in peripheral blood. The protocol was immunoSEQ multiplex PCR, while the TCRdb copy is restricted to in-frame clones and leaves out a portion. The sample carries more than 95,000 clones, 84% recorded once. Sequenced input: blood. The receptors were gathered from a person aged 18 to 70 in good health.

The chain recombines TRBV19 with TRBJ1-5; a weak D match, TRBD1 (6 bases). The germline V gene encodes CDR1 LNHDA and CDR2 SQIVND (reference sequence). The CDR3 consists of 15 residues. The germline V and J ends were trimmed by 8 bases and 3 bases, with 17 bases remaining between them. In DNA form, the CDR3 reads TGTGCCAGTGATACAGGGAGATCCGACAATCAGCCCCAGCATTTT. This codes for CASDTGRSDNQPQHF.

V gene TRBV5-4 combines with J gene TRBJ1-4; 8 bases agree with TRBD1. The CDR3 is 15 amino acids. Germline V gene sequence: CDR1 SGHNT, CDR2 YYREEE (reference sequence). Trimming took 2 bases from V and 8 from J; bases not matched to a gene: 8. Written as DNA, the CDR3 is TGTGCCAGCAGCTTAACTACCGGGACAGGCGAAAAACTGTTTTTT. Protein sequence: CASSLTTGTGEKLFF.

The chain couples TRBV15 to TRBJ2-1; TRBD1 agrees at 7 bases. The length of the CDR3 is 17 residues. V trimming: 0 bases; J trimming: 7 bases; junction bases outside the gene matches: 12. The V gene's germline CDR1 is LNHNV and CDR2 YYDKDF (reference sequence). CDR3 sequence: CATSRDRGTVPSNEQFF. The CDR3 DNA reads as TGTGCCACCAGCAGAGATCGAGGGACAGTTCCATCTAATGAGCAGTTCTTC.

The rearrangement uses TRBV7-6 and TRBJ2-2; 8 nucleotides align to TRBD1. This CDR3 has 16 residues. V shed 3 bases and J 7 bases; nucleotides not matched to a gene: 10. Germline V gene sequence: CDR1 SGHVS, CDR2 FNYEAQ. The CDR3: CASSLNARGLNGELFF. The CDR3 region has the DNA TGTGCCAGCAGCTTGAACGCCAGGGGGCTGAACGGGGAGCTGTTTTTT. Full variable domain (remainder filled in from reference TRBV7-6 and TRBJ2-2): GAGVSQSPRYKVTKRGQDVALRCDPISGHVSLYWYRQALGQGPEFLTYFNYEAQQDKSGLPNDRFSAERPEGSISTLTIQRTEQRDSAMYRCASSLNARGLNGELFFGEGSRLTVL.

CDR3 residues: CASSQGGLAHEQYF. The CDR3 DNA sequence: TGCGCCAGCAGCCAAGGGGGACTGGCCCACGAGCAGTACTTC. The chain combines TRBV4-3 with TRBJ2-7, with TRBD2 as a possible D gene (6 bases). The germline CDR1 and CDR2 sequences are LGHNA and YSLEER. The CDR3 runs to 14 residues. V was pared by 1 base and J by 5 bases, with 12 bases between.

The chain is built from TRBV2 and TRBJ1-5, with D hard to call. This CDR3 has 15 amino acids. V lost 3 bases, J lost 1 base, and 10 bases lay in between. In germline, CDR1 is SNHLY, CDR2 FYNNEI. The CDR3 bases are TGTGCCAGCAGTGATGAAAGGGTAAGCAATCAGCCCCAGCATTTT. It specifies CASSDERVSNQPQHF.

This chain connects TRBV6-1 to TRBJ1-4; TRBD1 might be the D (6 bases). Germline V gene lookup returns CDR1 MNHNS and CDR2 SASEGT. The CDR3 totals 16 residues. Trimming left V 4 bases short and J 4 bases short, with 16 bases between. The CDR3, as DNA: TGTGCCAGCAGTGGTCTAGGGGGGCAGGGTAATGAAAAACTGTTTTTT. Translation gives CASSGLGGQGNEKLFF.

The chain links TRBV9 to TRBJ1-1, with no clear D. Trimming pared 4 bases from V and 4 bases from J, leaving 11 bases between. The CDR3 length is 13 residues. The germline CDR1 and CDR2 sequences are SGDLS and YYNGEE. The CDR3, as DNA: TGTGCCAGCAGCCAATGGGGTTTCACTGAAGCTTTCTTT. It specifies CASSQWGFTEAFF. The full variable domain, completed using reference TRBV9 and TRBJ1-1, is DSGVTQTPKHLITATGQRVTLRCSPRSGDLSVYWYQQSLDQGLQFLIQYYNGEERAKGNILERFSAQQFPDLHSELNLSSLELGDSALYFCASSQWGFTEAFFGQGTRLTVV.

The genes are TRBV7-9 and TRBJ2-2; TRBD1 aligns across 12 bases. The CDR3 runs 17 residues. The germline gives CDR1 SEHNR, CDR2 FQNEAQ (reference sequence). Trimming cost V 8 bases and J 5 bases; bases outside gene matches: 12. The CDR3 coding sequence is TGTGCCAGCGCCCCACCGGGACAGGGGGCGCGTACCGGGGAGCTGTTTTTT. Protein product: CASAPPGQGARTGELFF. The full variable domain, rest sourced from reference TRBV7-9 and TRBJ2-2, is DTGVSQNPRHKITKRGQNVTFRCDPISEHNRLYWYRQTLGQGPEFLTYFQNEAQLEKSRLLSDRFSAERPKGSFSTLEIQRTEQGDSAMYLCASAPPGQGARTGELFFGEGSRLTVL.

Only one count was recorded for this clone. This sequence joins TRBV19 and TRBJ1-5, with D perhaps matching TRBD1 (5 bases). The CDR3 has 15 amino acids. Trimming pared 6 bases from V and 0 bases from J, leaving 12 bases between. Germline V lookup: CDR1 LNHDA, CDR2 SQIVND (reference sequence). The CDR3 is CASRSTGRSNQPQHF. CDR3 in DNA: TGTGCCAGTAGGAGTACAGGTCGTAGCAATCAGCCCCAGCATTTT.

The V gene is TRBV14, the J gene TRBJ1-2; D is undetermined. Trimming pared 2 bases from V and 8 bases from J, leaving 12 bases between. The CDR3 extends over 13 amino acids. Germline V gene lookup returns CDR1 SGHDN and CDR2 FVKESK. The CDR3 protein is CASSQNSGNGYTF. DNA for the CDR3: TGTGCCAGCAGCCAAAATTCCGGGAACGGCTACACCTTC.

CDR3 sequence reads: CASSLGNWANQPQHF. CDR3 bases: TGTGCCAGCAGCTTAGGGAATTGGGCAAATCAGCCCCAGCATTTT. J is TRBJ1-5 and V is TRBV7-8; no definite D call. Looked up from germline, CDR1 is SGHVS and CDR2 is FQNEAQ. This CDR3 contains 15 residues. Trimming cost V 1 base and J 4 bases, with 11 bases left between them.

The V and J genes are TRBV27 and TRBJ2-7; D tentatively fits TRBD1 or TRBD2 (5 bases each). Germline values: CDR1 MNHEY, CDR2 SMNVEV (reference sequence). The CDR3 loop spans 11 amino acids. Trimming removed 2 bases from V and 6 bases from J, with 5 bases in between. As DNA, the CDR3 is TGTGCCAGCAGTTTAGGGGGCGAGCAGTACTTC. It yields the protein CASSLGGEQYF.

The V call is TRBV7-9, the J call TRBJ2-1; D remains unclear. Germline V gene sequence: CDR1 SEHNR, CDR2 FQNEAQ (reference sequence). Between the trimmed V and J ends, which lost 1 base and 10 bases, there was a span of 8 bases. The CDR3 totals 12 residues. The CDR3 loop reads CASSLEGNEQFF. The CDR3 nucleotides read TGTGCCAGCAGCTTAGAGGGTAACGAGCAGTTCTTC.

This chain connects TRBV7-9 to TRBJ1-1, with D perhaps TRBD1 (5 bases). Trimming removed 7 bases at V and 1 base at J, with 16 bases between. CDR1 and CDR2 (germline): SEHNR, FQNEAQ (reference sequence). This CDR3 is built from 15 residues. CDR3 nucleotides: TGTGCCAGCACCGAGGGGCGGGGGACGAACACTGAAGCTTTCTTT. It is translated as CASTEGRGTNTEAFF. Drawing the rest from reference TRBV7-9 and TRBJ1-1, the complete variable domain is DTGVSQNPRHKITKRGQNVTFRCDPISEHNRLYWYRQTLGQGPEFLTYFQNEAQLEKSRLLSDRFSAERPKGSFSTLEIQRTEQGDSAMYLCASTEGRGTNTEAFFGQGTRLTVV.

The chain employs TRBV19 and TRBJ2-2, with 7 positions matching TRBD1. Germline V gives CDR1 LNHDA, CDR2 SQIVND (reference sequence). CDR3 length equals 15 residues. With 7 bases clipped from V and 5 bases from J, the junction kept 10 bases outside the gene matches. This CDR3 is CASTTGVSRTGELFF. In DNA, the CDR3 is TGTGCCAGTACAACAGGGGTATCTAGGACCGGGGAGCTGTTTTTT.